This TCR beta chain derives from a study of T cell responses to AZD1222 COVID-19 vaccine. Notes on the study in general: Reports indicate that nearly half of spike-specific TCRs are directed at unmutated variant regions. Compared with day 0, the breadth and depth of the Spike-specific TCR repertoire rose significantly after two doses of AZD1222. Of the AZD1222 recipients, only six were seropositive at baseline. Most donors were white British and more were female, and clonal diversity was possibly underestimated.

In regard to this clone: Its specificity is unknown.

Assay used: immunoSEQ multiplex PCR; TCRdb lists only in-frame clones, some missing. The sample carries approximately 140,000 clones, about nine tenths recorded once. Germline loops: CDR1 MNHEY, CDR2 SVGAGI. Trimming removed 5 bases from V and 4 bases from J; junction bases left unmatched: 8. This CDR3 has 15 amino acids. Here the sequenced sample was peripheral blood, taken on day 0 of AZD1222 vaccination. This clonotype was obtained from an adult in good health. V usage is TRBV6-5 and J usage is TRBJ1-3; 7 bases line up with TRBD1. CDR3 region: CASSITLTGGNTIYF. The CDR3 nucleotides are TGTGCCAGCAGTATCACCCTGACAGGGGGAAACACCATATATTTT.